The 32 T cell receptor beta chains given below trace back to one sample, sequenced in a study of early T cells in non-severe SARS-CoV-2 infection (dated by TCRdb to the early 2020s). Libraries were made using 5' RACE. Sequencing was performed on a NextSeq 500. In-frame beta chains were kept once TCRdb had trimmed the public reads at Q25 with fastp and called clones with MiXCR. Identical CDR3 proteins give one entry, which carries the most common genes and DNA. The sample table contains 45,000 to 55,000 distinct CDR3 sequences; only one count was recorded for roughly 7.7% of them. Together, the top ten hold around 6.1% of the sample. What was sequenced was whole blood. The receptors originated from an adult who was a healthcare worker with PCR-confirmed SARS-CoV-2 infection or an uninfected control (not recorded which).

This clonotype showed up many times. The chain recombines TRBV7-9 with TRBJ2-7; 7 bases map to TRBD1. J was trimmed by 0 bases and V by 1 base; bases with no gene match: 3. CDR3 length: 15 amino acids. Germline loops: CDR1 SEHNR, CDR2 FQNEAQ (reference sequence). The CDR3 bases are TGTGCCAGCAGCTTAGTGGGACAGTACTCCTACGAGCAGTACTTC. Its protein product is CASSLVGQYSYEQYF.

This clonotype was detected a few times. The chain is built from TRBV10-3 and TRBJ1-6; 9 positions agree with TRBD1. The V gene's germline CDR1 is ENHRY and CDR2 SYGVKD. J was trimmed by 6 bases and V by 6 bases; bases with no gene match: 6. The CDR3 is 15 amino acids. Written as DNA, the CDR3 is TGTGCCATCAGGGCAGAGGACAGGGGTAATTCACCCCTCCACTTT. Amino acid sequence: CAIRAEDRGNSPLHF.

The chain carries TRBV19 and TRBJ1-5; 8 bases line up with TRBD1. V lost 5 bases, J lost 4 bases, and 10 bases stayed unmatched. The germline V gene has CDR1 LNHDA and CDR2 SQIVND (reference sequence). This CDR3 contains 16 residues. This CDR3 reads CASSQPDRGGNQPQHF. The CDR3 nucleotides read TGTGCCAGTAGTCAACCAGACAGGGGTGGGAATCAGCCCCAGCATTTT.

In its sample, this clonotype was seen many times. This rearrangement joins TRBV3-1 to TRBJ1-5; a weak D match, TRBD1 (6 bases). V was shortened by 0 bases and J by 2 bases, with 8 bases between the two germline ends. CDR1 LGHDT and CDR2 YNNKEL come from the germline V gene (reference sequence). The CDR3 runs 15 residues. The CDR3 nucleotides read TGTGCCAGCAGCCAAGATCGGGGGCGCAATCAGCCCCAGCATTTT. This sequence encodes CASSQDRGRNQPQHF.

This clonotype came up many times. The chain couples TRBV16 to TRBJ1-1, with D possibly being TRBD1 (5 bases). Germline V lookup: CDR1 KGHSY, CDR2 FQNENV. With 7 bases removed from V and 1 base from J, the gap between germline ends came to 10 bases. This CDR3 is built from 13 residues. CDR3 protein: CASTFQGNTEAFF. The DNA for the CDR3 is TGTGCCAGCACCTTTCAGGGGAACACTGAAGCTTTCTTT.

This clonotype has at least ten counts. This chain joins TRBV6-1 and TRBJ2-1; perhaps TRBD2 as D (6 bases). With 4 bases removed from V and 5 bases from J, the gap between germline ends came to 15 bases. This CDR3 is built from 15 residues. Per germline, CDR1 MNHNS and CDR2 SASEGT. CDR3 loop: CASSGTDWGDNEQFF. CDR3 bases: TGTGCCAGCAGTGGAACGGACTGGGGGGACAATGAGCAGTTCTTC.

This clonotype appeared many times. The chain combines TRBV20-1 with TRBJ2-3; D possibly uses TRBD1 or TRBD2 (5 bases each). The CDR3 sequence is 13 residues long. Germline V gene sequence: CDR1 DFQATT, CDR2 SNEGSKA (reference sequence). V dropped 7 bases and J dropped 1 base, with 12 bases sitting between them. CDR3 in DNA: TGCAGTGGATATAGAGGGGGCACAGATACGCAGTATTTT. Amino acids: CSGYRGGTDTQYF.

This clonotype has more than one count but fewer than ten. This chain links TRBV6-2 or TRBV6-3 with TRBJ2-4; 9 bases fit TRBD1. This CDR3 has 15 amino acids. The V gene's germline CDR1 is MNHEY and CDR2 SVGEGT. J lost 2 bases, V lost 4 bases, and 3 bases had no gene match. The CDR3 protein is CASSSDRGSKNIQYF. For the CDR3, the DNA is TGTGCCAGCAGTTCGGACAGGGGTTCCAAAAACATTCAGTACTTC.

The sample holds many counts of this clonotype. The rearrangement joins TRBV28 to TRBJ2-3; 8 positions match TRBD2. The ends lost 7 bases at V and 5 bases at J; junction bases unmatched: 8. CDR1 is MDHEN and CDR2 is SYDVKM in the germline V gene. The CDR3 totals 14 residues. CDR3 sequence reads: CASMAGGGRDTQYF. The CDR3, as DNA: TGTGCCAGCATGGCGGGGGGAGGGCGAGATACGCAGTATTTT.

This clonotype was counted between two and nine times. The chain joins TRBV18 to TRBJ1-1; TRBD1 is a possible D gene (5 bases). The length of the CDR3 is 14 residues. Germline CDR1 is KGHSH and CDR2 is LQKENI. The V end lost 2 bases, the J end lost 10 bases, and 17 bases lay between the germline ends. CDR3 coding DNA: TGTGCCAGCTCACCAGCTAGTTCGACAGATGGAGCTTTCTTT. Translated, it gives CASSPASSTDGAFF.

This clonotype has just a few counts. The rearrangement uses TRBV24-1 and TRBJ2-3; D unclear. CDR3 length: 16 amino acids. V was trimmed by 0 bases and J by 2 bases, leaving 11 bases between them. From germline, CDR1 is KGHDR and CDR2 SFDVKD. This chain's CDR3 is CATSDLRVSSTDTQYF. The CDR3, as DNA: TGTGCCACCAGTGATTTGAGGGTCAGTTCCACAGATACGCAGTATTTT.

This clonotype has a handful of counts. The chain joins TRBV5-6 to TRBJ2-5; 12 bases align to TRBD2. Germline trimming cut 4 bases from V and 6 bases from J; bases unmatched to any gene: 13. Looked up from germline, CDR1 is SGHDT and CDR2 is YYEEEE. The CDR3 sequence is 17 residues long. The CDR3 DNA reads TGTGCCAGCAGCATACTAAGCCGCGGACTAGCGGGAAAGACCCAGTACTTC. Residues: CASSILSRGLAGKTQYF.

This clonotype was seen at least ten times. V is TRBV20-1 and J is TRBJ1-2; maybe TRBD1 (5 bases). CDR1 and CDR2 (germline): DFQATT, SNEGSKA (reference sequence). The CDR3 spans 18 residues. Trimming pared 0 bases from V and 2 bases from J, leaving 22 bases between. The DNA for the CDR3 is TGCAGTGCTAGAGATCAAAGGGGAGCCGAAACACTCAACTATGGCTACACCTTC. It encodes CSARDQRGAETLNYGYTF.

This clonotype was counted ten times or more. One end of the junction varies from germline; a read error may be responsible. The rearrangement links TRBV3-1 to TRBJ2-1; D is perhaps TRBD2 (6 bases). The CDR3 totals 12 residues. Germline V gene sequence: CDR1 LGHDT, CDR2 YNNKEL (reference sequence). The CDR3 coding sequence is TGTGCCAGCAGCCAAGGCGCCCGGGACTTAGTCTTC. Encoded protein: CASSQGARDLVF.

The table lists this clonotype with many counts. The CDR3 is CASSYLASDSYEQYF. In nucleotides, the CDR3 is TGTGCCAGCAGTTACTTGGCTAGCGACTCCTACGAGCAGTACTTC. V and J are TRBV6-6 and TRBJ2-7, with a possible D match to TRBD2 (6 bases). Germline V CDR1 and CDR2: MNHNY, SVGAGI (reference sequence). Deletions cut 1 base from V and 0 bases from J, with 10 bases between. The CDR3 loop spans 15 amino acids.

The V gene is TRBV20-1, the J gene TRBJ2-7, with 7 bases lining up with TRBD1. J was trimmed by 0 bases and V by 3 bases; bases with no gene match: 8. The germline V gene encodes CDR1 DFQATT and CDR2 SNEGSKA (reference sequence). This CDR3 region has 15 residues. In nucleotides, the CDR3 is TGCAGTGCTAGGGCCGGGACAGCTCACTCCTACGAGCAGTACTTC. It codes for CSARAGTAHSYEQYF.

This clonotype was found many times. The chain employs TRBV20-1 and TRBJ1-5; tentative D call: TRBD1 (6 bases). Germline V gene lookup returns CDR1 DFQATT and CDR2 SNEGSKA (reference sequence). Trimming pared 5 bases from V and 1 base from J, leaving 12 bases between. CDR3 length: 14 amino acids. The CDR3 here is CSAPQGNSNQPQHF. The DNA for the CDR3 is TGCAGTGCTCCGCAGGGGAACAGCAATCAGCCCCAGCATTTT.

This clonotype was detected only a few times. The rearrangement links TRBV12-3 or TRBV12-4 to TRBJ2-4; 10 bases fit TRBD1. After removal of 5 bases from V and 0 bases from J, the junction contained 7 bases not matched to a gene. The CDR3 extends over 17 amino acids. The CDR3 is CASSPGTGVIAKNIQYF. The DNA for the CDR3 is TGTGCCAGCAGTCCCGGGACAGGGGTTATAGCCAAAAACATTCAGTACTTC.

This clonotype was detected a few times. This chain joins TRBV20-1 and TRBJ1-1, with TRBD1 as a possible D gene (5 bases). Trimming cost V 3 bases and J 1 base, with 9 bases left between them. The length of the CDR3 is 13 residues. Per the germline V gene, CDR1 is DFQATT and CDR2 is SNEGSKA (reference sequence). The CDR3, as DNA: TGCAGTGCTAGCCGGGACTGGAACACTGAAGCTTTCTTT. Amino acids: CSASRDWNTEAFF.

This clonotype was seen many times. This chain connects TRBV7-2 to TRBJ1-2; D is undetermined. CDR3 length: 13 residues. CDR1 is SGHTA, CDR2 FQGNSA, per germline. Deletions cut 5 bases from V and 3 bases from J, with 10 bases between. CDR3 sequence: CASSLDIDYGYTF. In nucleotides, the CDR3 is TGTGCCAGCAGCCTAGACATTGACTATGGCTACACCTTC.

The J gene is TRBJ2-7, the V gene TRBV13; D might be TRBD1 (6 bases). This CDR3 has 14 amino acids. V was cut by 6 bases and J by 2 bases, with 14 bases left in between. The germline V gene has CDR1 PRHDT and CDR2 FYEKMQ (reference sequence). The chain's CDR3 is CASRKRDITYEQYF. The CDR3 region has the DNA TGTGCCAGCAGAAAACGGGACATCACCTACGAGCAGTACTTC.

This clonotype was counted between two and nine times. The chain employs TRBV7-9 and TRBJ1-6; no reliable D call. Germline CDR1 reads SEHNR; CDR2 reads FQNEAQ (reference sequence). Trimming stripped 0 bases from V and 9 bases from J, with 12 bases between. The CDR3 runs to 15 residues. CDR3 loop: CASSLATLSGSPLHF. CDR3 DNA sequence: TGTGCCAGCAGCTTAGCCACCCTATCAGGTTCACCCCTCCACTTT.

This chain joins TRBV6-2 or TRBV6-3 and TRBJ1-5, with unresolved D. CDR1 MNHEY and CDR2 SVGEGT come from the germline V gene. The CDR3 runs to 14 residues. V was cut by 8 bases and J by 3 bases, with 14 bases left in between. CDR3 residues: CASVNGGNNQPQHF. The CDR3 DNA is TGTGCCAGCGTTAACGGAGGGAACAATCAGCCCCAGCATTTT.

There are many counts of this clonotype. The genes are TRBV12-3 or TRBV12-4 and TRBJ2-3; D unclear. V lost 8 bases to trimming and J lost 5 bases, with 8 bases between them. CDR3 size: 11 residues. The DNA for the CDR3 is TGTGCCAGCTCCCGCGGAGATACGCAGTATTTT. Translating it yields CASSRGDTQYF.

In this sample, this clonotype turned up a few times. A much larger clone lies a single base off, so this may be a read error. CDR3 sequence: CANSLDPRRGYNSPLHF. The CDR3, as DNA: TGTGCCAACAGCTTAGACCCACGAAGAGGGTATAATTCACCCCTCCACTTT. This chain uses TRBV7-9 with TRBJ1-6; D remains unclear. CDR3 length: 17 residues. CDR1 SEHNR and CDR2 FQNEAQ come from the germline V gene (reference sequence).

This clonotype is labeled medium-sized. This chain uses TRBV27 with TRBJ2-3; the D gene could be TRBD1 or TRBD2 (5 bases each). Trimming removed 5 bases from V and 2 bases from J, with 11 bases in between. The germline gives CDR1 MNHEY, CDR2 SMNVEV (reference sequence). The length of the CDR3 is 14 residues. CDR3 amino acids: CASSLRDHTDTQYF. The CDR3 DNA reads TGTGCCAGCAGTCTCCGGGACCACACAGATACGCAGTATTTT.

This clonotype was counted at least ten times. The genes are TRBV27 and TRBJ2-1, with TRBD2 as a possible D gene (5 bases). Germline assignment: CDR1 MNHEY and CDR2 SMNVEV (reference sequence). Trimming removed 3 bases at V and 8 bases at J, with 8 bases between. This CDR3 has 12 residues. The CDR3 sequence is CASSFGDDEQFF. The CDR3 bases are TGTGCCAGCAGTTTCGGGGATGATGAGCAGTTCTTC.

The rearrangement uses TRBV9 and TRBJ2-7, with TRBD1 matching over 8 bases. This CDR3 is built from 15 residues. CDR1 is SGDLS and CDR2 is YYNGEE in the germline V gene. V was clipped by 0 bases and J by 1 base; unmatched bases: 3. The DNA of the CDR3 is TGTGCCAGCAGCGTAGGGCAGGGGGCGTCCTACGAGCAGTACTTC. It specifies CASSVGQGASYEQYF.

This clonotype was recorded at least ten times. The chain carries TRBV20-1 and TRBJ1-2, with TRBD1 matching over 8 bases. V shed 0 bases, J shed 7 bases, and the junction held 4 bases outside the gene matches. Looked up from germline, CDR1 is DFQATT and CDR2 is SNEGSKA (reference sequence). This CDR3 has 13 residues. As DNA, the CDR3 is TGCAGTGCTAGAGAGACAGGGGCGGCTGGCTACACCTTC. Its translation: CSARETGAAGYTF.

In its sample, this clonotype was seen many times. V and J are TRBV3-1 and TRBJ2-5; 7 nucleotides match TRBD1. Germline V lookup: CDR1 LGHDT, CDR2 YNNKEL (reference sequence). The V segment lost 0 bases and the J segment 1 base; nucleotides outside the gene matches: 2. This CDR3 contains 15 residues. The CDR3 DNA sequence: TGTGCCAGCAGCCAAGACTGGACAGGCCAAGAGACCCAGTACTTC. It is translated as CASSQDWTGQETQYF.

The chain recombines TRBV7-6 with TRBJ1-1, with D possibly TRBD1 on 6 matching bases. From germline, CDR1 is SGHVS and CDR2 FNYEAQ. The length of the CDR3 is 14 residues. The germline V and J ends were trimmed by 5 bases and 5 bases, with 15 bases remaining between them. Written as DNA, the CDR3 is TGTGCCAGCAGCCTCACGACAGGTCGGACTGAAGCTTTCTTT. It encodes CASSLTTGRTEAFF.

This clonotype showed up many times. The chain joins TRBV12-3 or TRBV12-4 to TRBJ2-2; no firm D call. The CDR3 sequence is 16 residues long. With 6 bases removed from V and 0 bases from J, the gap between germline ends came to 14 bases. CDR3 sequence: CASRRPGQTNTGELFF. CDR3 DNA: TGTGCCAGCAGACGACCTGGTCAGACGAACACCGGGGAGCTGTTTTTT.